The 24 T cell receptor beta chains reported below all come from one sample, sequenced in a study of blood T cell repertoires in COVID-19. The data were produced by immunoSEQ multiplex PCR, yet TCRdb's version contains in-frame clones alone and is incomplete. Of around 300,000 clones in the sample, 80% to 95% were seen once. Sequenced input: peripheral blood. Source of these receptors: a woman aged 25 to 39 with COVID-19, enrolled during active disease.

The chain uses TRBV29-1 and TRBJ1-1, with D possibly TRBD1 on 5 matching bases. Germline V gives CDR1 SQVTM, CDR2 ANQGSEA. The germline V and J ends were trimmed by 5 bases and 5 bases, with 9 bases remaining between them. The CDR3 length is 11 residues. In DNA form, the CDR3 reads TGCAGCGTTTTAGGGGCGACTGAAGCTTTCTTT. Protein product: CSVLGATEAFF.

This clone is a singleton in its sample. The chain links TRBV11-2 to TRBJ2-5, with D unresolved. The CDR3 loop spans 14 amino acids. Trimming removed 1 base at V and 5 bases at J, with 11 bases between. Germline V CDR1 and CDR2: SGHAT, FQNNGV. The CDR3 bases are TGTGCCAGCAGCTTAGCCGGGTTTGGCGAGACCCAGTACTTC. Residues: CASSLAGFGETQYF. Using reference TRBV11-2 and TRBJ2-5 for the parts outside the CDR3, the full variable domain is EAGVAQSPRYKIIEKRQSVAFWCNPISGHATLYWYQQILGQGPKLLIQFQNNGVVDDSQLPKDRFSAERLKGVDSTLKIQPAKLEDSAVYLCASSLAGFGETQYFGPGTRLLVL.

This clone has a count of ten or more. The gene calls are TRBV19 and TRBJ1-4; tentative D call: TRBD1 (6 bases). CDR3 length equals 14 residues. The ends were cut back, 3 bases at V and 8 bases at J, with 13 bases in the middle. Looked up from germline, CDR1 is LNHDA and CDR2 is SQIVND (reference sequence). CDR3 in amino acids: CASSISPGTEKLFF. In DNA form, the CDR3 reads TGTGCCAGTAGTATCTCCCCCGGGACAGAAAAACTGTTTTTT.

V and J are TRBV12-3 or TRBV12-4 and TRBJ1-3; TRBD1 might be the D (6 bases). The CDR3 sequence is 13 residues long. Trimming left V 8 bases short and J 2 bases short, with 10 bases between. The CDR3 DNA is TGTGCCAGCGTCAGGGGAACTGGAAACACCATATATTTT. Encoded protein: CASVRGTGNTIYF.

The chain uses TRBV5-1 and TRBJ2-1, with no clear D. CDR3 length: 15 residues. Germline V gene data show CDR1 as SGHRS and CDR2 as YFSETQ. Trimming removed 0 bases at V and 4 bases at J, with 11 bases between. CDR3 protein: CASSLELTGYNEQFF. In nucleotides, the CDR3 is TGCGCCAGCAGCTTGGAACTAACGGGTTACAATGAGCAGTTCTTC.

The chain carries TRBV11-2 and TRBJ2-7, with D tentatively TRBD1 (5 bases). The germline V gene encodes CDR1 SGHAT and CDR2 FQNNGV. This CDR3 comprises 15 residues. V lost 0 bases and J 2 bases, leaving 11 bases between the germline ends. CDR3: CASSLDDRPTYEQYF. CDR3 nucleotide sequence: TGTGCCAGCAGCTTAGATGACAGACCCACCTACGAGCAGTACTTC.

The chain employs TRBV18 and TRBJ2-1, with D uncertain. V was trimmed by 3 bases and J by 7 bases, leaving 16 bases between them. Germline V CDR1 and CDR2: KGHSH, LQKENI. This CDR3 has 15 amino acids. The DNA of the CDR3 is TGTGCCAGCTCACCGGAGCCCCGAGACGGTAATGAGCAGTTCTTC. Translating it yields CASSPEPRDGNEQFF.

The chain joins TRBV5-5 to TRBJ1-5; D perhaps matches TRBD1 (5 bases). CDR1 and CDR2 from the germline V gene are SGHKS and YYEKEE (reference sequence). This CDR3 contains 16 residues. V was cut by 4 bases and J by 2 bases, with 16 bases left in between. CDR3 loop: CASSPQAAGGNQPQHF. CDR3 bases: TGTGCCAGCAGCCCCCAGGCGGCGGGGGGCAATCAGCCCCAGCATTTT.

A few counts support this clone. The chain recombines TRBV21-1 with TRBJ1-2. TRBV21-1 corresponds to a pseudogene. There are 11 residues in the CDR3. The CDR3 region is CASSRRGGYTF. CDR3 in DNA: TGTGCCAGCAGCAGGAGAGGAGGCTACACCTTC.

The chain uses TRBV7-6 and TRBJ1-4; D is unresolved. Germline V gene data show CDR1 as SGHVS and CDR2 as FNYEAQ. Trimming shortened V by 5 bases and J by 0 bases, and 7 bases separated the two germline ends. The CDR3 has 14 amino acids. CDR3 protein: CASSTRATNEKLFF. Written as DNA, the CDR3 is TGTGCCAGCAGCACACGTGCAACTAATGAAAAACTGTTTTTT.

This chain connects TRBV19 to TRBJ2-3, with 7 positions matching TRBD2. Germline lookup yields CDR1 LNHDA and CDR2 SQIVND (reference sequence). The V segment lost 6 bases and the J segment 7 bases; nucleotides outside the gene matches: 7. There are 13 residues in the CDR3. CDR3 in DNA: TGTGCCAGTAGCCCGGGGAGGGCGAATACGCAGTATTTT. As protein: CASSPGRANTQYF. Filled out from reference TRBV19 and TRBJ2-3, the complete variable domain reads DGGITQSPKYLFRKEGQNVTLSCEQNLNHDAMYWYRQDPGQGLRLIYYSQIVNDFQKGDIAEGYSVSREKKESFPLTVTSAQKNPTAFYLCASSPGRANTQYFGPGTRLTVL.

The V gene is TRBV7-3, the J gene TRBJ1-1; 8 nucleotides agree with TRBD1. From germline, CDR1 is SGHTA and CDR2 FQGTGA. This CDR3 spans 13 amino acids. Trimming took 4 bases from V and 3 from J; bases not matched to a gene: 1. CDR3 amino acids: CASSSDRDTEAFF. The CDR3 region has the DNA TGTGCCAGCAGCTCGGACAGGGACACTGAAGCTTTCTTT. Together with reference TRBV7-3 and TRBJ1-1, the CDR3 gives the full variable domain: GAGVSQTPSNKVTEKGKYVELRCDPISGHTALYWYRQSLGQGPEFLIYFQGTGAADDSGLPNDRFFAVRPEGSVSTLKIQRTERGDSAVYLCASSSDRDTEAFFGQGTRLTVV.

This clone was seen a handful of times. CDR3 nucleotide sequence: TGTGCCAGCAGCCAGCGGGAGTGGAACGGGGAGCTGTTTTTT. It translates to CASSQREWNGELFF. V and J are TRBV6-5 and TRBJ2-2; TRBD2 matches at 8 bases. Trimming cost V 6 bases and J 7 bases; bases outside gene matches: 7. The germline gives CDR1 MNHEY, CDR2 SVGAGI. The CDR3 totals 14 residues.

This clone has ten or more counts. V and J are TRBV6-6 and TRBJ1-1; TRBD1 matches at 8 bases. The CDR3 is 14 amino acids. The junction had 10 bases not matched to a gene; V was cut back by 8 bases and J by 5 bases. CDR1 and CDR2 (germline): MNHNY, SVGAGI (reference sequence). The CDR3 DNA reads as TGTGCCAGCGGTCGGACAGGGTTGGAAACTGAAGCTTTCTTT. Encoded protein: CASGRTGLETEAFF.

The V and J genes are TRBV6-5 and TRBJ2-7, with 9 positions matching TRBD1. From germline, CDR1 is MNHEY and CDR2 SVGAGI. J was trimmed by 6 bases and V by 7 bases; bases with no gene match: 13. This CDR3 is built from 15 residues. The chain's CDR3 is CASNDRGNVASEQYF. CDR3 bases: TGTGCCAGCAACGACAGGGGGAATGTCGCTAGCGAGCAGTACTTC.

The chain is built from TRBV6-5 and TRBJ1-5; perhaps TRBD1 as D (5 bases). The length of the CDR3 is 13 residues. Germline V gene sequence: CDR1 MNHEY, CDR2 SVGAGI. Trimming shortened V by 2 bases and J by 5 bases, and 7 bases separated the two germline ends. CDR3 nucleotide sequence: TGTGCCAGCAGTTACGCCAGGGATCAGCCCCAGCATTTT. Translating gives CASSYARDQPQHF.

As to this clone: Sequence at one end of the junction differs from germline and may be a read error. The rearrangement links TRBV29-1 to TRBJ1-2, with no clear D. This CDR3 region has 14 residues. The V gene's germline CDR1 is SQVTM and CDR2 ANQGSEA. CDR3 loop: CSVEGLTQLSGYTF. CDR3 DNA sequence: TGCAGCGTGGAAGGACTCACCCAACTATCCGGCTACACCTTC.

This rearrangement joins TRBV28 to TRBJ1-2; tentatively, D is TRBD1 (6 bases). CDR3 length equals 15 residues. V lost 6 bases and J 0 bases, leaving 14 bases between the germline ends. CDR1 is MDHEN, CDR2 SYDVKM, per germline. CDR3 in DNA: TGTGCCAGCAGACCCGGACAGAAAGCTAACTATGGCTACACCTTC. Translated, it gives CASRPGQKANYGYTF.

The genes are TRBV19 and TRBJ1-2, with no clear D. Trimming took off 3 bases at V and 3 bases at J, with 17 bases between the two ends. The CDR3 runs to 16 residues. Germline V gene data show CDR1 as LNHDA and CDR2 as SQIVND (reference sequence). CDR3 amino acids: CASSMTGEGSDYGYTF. CDR3 sequence (DNA): TGTGCCAGTAGTATGACCGGGGAGGGCTCAGACTATGGCTACACCTTC.

V is TRBV7-3 and J is TRBJ2-1; 10 bases map to TRBD2. The V gene end was trimmed by 5 bases and the J gene end by 7 bases; junction bases not matched to a gene: 14. This CDR3 has 17 amino acids. CDR1 and CDR2 from the germline V gene are SGHTA and FQGTGA. The CDR3 DNA reads TGTGCCAGCAGCCCATCCTCCCTAGCGGGAGCTCGGAATGAGCAGTTCTTC. It specifies CASSPSSLAGARNEQFF.

The rearrangement links TRBV6-5 to TRBJ2-5, with TRBD2 matching 7 bases. From germline, CDR1 is MNHEY and CDR2 SVGAGI. The junction had 11 bases not matched to a gene; V was cut back by 6 bases and J by 7 bases. The CDR3 loop spans 14 amino acids. The CDR3 here is CASRSSGAVGTQYF. The CDR3 bases are TGTGCCAGCAGGTCTAGCGGCGCCGTAGGGACCCAGTACTTC.

The rearrangement joins TRBV5-1 to TRBJ1-4; 8 bases fit TRBD1. V lost 4 bases, J lost 9 bases, and 5 bases stayed unmatched. The CDR3 runs 13 residues. The germline V gene has CDR1 SGHRS and CDR2 YFSETQ. For the CDR3, the DNA is TGCGCCAGCAGCGAGACAGGGGTTAAAAAACTGTTTTTT. Protein: CASSETGVKKLFF.

This chain uses TRBV7-2 with TRBJ2-7; 9 bases are a match to TRBD1. The CDR3 loop spans 15 amino acids. The J segment lost 2 bases and the V segment lost 4 bases, leaving 6 bases of the junction unmatched. Germline CDR1 reads SGHTA; CDR2 reads FQGNSA. DNA of the CDR3: TGTGCCAGCAGCTACGGACAGGGGTCCACCTACGAGCAGTACTTC. Translated: CASSYGQGSTYEQYF.

The chain is built from TRBV27 and TRBJ2-3; D is unclear. Trimming took 5 bases from V and 3 from J, leaving 9 bases between them. Per germline, CDR1 MNHEY and CDR2 SMNVEV (reference sequence). This CDR3 spans 13 amino acids. CDR3 coding DNA: TGTGCCAGCAGTACGTACAAAACAGATACGCAGTATTTT. Translation gives CASSTYKTDTQYF.